Listed below are T cell receptor beta chains from one sample, sequenced in a study of blood T cell repertoires in COVID-19. Generated by immunoSEQ multiplex PCR, the TCRdb table keeps only in-frame clones and is missing some. The sample contains about 170,000 clones, 84% of which appear only once. Sequencing was carried out using peripheral blood. These receptors were obtained from a woman aged 65 to 85 with COVID-19, enrolled during active disease. Each CDR3 is given with its conserved first and last residue. A D gene is named only where the DNA matches it firmly. Expanded clones are given a class, and other clones once, few, many or no size at all.

cdr3_nt: TGCGCCAGCAGCAGGACAGAAGGCAAAAACATTCAGTACTTC
cdr3_aa: CASSRTEGKNIQYF
d_call: -
clone_size: -
v_call: TRBV5-1
j_call: TRBJ2-4

cdr3_nt: TGTGCCATCAGTGACTACCCCCGGGGGTCGTCCCAGCAAGCCTACGAGCAGTACTTC
cdr3_aa: CAISDYPRGSSQQAYEQYF
d_call: -
clone_size: -
v_call: TRBV10-3
j_call: TRBJ2-7

cdr3_nt: TGTGCCAGCGGCGGCAACTATGGCTACACCTTC
cdr3_aa: CASGGNYGYTF
d_call: -
clone_size: -
v_call: TRBV28
j_call: TRBJ1-2

cdr3_nt: TGTGCCAGCAGCTTACCACACAGGGGACCTATGAACACTGAAGCTTTCTTT
cdr3_aa: CASSLPHRGPMNTEAFF
d_call: TRBD1
clone_size: -
v_call: TRBV7-9
j_call: TRBJ1-1

cdr3_nt: TGTGCCAGCAGTGATAGATACAGGGGACTAGCGGGAGACTTCTACGAGCAGTACTTC
cdr3_aa: CASSDRYRGLAGDFYEQYF
d_call: TRBD2
clone_size: -
v_call: TRBV2
j_call: TRBJ2-7

cdr3_nt: TGCGCCAGCAGCTTGGCCGGAGCGACTGTGAACACTGAAGCTTTCTTT
cdr3_aa: CASSLAGATVNTEAFF
d_call: -
clone_size: -
v_call: TRBV5-1
j_call: TRBJ1-1

cdr3_nt: TGTGCCTGGAACACGGACAGGGATGGCTACACCTTC
cdr3_aa: CAWNTDRDGYTF
d_call: TRBD1
clone_size: -
v_call: TRBV30
j_call: TRBJ1-2

cdr3_nt: TGTGCCAGCAGTTACTCGTTCACAGCCATGAACACTGAAGCTTTCTTT
cdr3_aa: CASSYSFTAMNTEAFF
d_call: -
clone_size: -
v_call: TRBV6-2/TRBV6-3
j_call: TRBJ1-1

cdr3_nt: TGTGCCAGCAGTTTAAAAGGGACAGGCTATGAAAAACTGTTTTTT
cdr3_aa: CASSLKGTGYEKLFF
d_call: TRBD1
clone_size: -
v_call: TRBV27
j_call: TRBJ1-4

cdr3_nt: TGTGCCAGTAGTATAGGTCCCCCGATTAGAGCCAATCAGCCCCAGCATTTT
cdr3_aa: CASSIGPPIRANQPQHF
d_call: -
clone_size: -
v_call: TRBV19
j_call: TRBJ1-5

cdr3_nt: TGCGCCAGCAGCTTGCAGGGGGGTAATAATGAAAAACTGTTTTTT
cdr3_aa: CASSLQGGNNEKLFF
d_call: TRBD1
clone_size: -
v_call: TRBV5-1
j_call: TRBJ1-4

cdr3_nt: TGCGCCAGCAGCTTGGGGGACAATACTCCTGAGCTGTTTTTT
cdr3_aa: CASSLGDNTPELFF
d_call: -
clone_size: -
v_call: TRBV5-1
j_call: TRBJ2-2

cdr3_nt: TGCGCCAGCAGTGGACAGGGTTACAATGAGCAGTTCTTC
cdr3_aa: CASSGQGYNEQFF
d_call: TRBD1
clone_size: once
v_call: TRBV10-2
j_call: TRBJ2-1

cdr3_nt: TGTGCCAGCAGCCAAACTAGCGGCCCCTACAATGAGCAGTTCTTC
cdr3_aa: CASSQTSGPYNEQFF
d_call: TRBD2
clone_size: -
v_call: TRBV3-1/TRBV3-2
j_call: TRBJ2-1

cdr3_nt: TGTGCCAGTAGTATTGACAGTCTACCTTACACTGAAGCTTTCTTT
cdr3_aa: CASSIDSLPYTEAFF
d_call: -
clone_size: few
v_call: TRBV19
j_call: TRBJ1-1

cdr3_nt: TGTGCTAGTGGCCCCGGGACAGGGGCTGAAGCTTTCTTT
cdr3_aa: CASGPGTGAEAFF
d_call: TRBD1
clone_size: -
v_call: TRBV12-5
j_call: TRBJ1-1

cdr3_nt: TGTGCCAGCAGTGCAGCGGGAGTCGGTGAGCAGTTCTTC
cdr3_aa: CASSAAGVGEQFF
d_call: TRBD2
clone_size: -
v_call: TRBV28
j_call: TRBJ2-1

cdr3_nt: TGTGCCAGCAGTTACCGGGACAGGGACCCCACAGATACGCAGTATTTT
cdr3_aa: CASSYRDRDPTDTQYF
d_call: TRBD1
clone_size: -
v_call: TRBV28
j_call: TRBJ2-3

cdr3_nt: TGTGCCAGCCGGAGACCGGCCTCCCGTGTGGTCCAGCATTTT
cdr3_aa: CASRRPASRVVQHF
d_call: -
clone_size: once
v_call: TRBV28
j_call: TRBJ1-5

cdr3_nt: TGTGCCAGCAGCCCTTCGAGTCGGGATAGCGGTCTTAATGAGCAGTTCTTC
cdr3_aa: CASSPSSRDSGLNEQFF
d_call: -
clone_size: -
v_call: TRBV14
j_call: TRBJ2-1

cdr3_nt: TGTGCCAGCAGCTCGAATTATGACAGGGTGCTGTTTTTT
cdr3_aa: CASSSNYDRVLFF
d_call: TRBD1
clone_size: -
v_call: TRBV7-3
j_call: TRBJ2-2

cdr3_nt: TGTGCCAGCAGCGTAGGCGCAGAGGTCGATAATGAAAAACTGTTTTTT
cdr3_aa: CASSVGAEVDNEKLFF
d_call: -
clone_size: -
v_call: TRBV9
j_call: TRBJ1-4

cdr3_nt: TGTGCCAGCAGTCCAAACAGGGTCGGATCACCCCTCCACTTT
cdr3_aa: CASSPNRVGSPLHF
d_call: -
clone_size: -
v_call: TRBV6-5
j_call: TRBJ1-6

cdr3_nt: TGTGCCAGCTCACCATTAAAGGGACAGGGGAACTATGGCTACACCTTC
cdr3_aa: CASSPLKGQGNYGYTF
d_call: TRBD1
clone_size: -
v_call: TRBV18
j_call: TRBJ1-2

cdr3_nt: TGTGCCAGCTCACCTCTTGGCGGGAAAAACACTGAAGCTTTCTTT
cdr3_aa: CASSPLGGKNTEAFF
d_call: -
clone_size: -
v_call: TRBV18
j_call: TRBJ1-1

cdr3_nt: TGTGCCAGTAGGACTAGCGGGGGGCCACATGAGCAGTTCTTC
cdr3_aa: CASRTSGGPHEQFF
d_call: TRBD2
clone_size: -
v_call: TRBV19
j_call: TRBJ2-1